These T cell receptor beta chains were read from a single sample in a study of radiotherapy plus CTLA-4 blockade in lung cancer. This table comes from immunoSEQ multiplex PCR, and its TCRdb copy is limited to in-frame clones, with some not included. In the table there are about 50,000 clones, roughly 86% of which are singletons. This specimen was peripheral blood, taken from a patient treated with radiotherapy plus ipilimumab. The source is a human donor with non-small cell lung cancer whose response to radiotherapy plus ipilimumab could not be evaluated. The CDR3 runs from the conserved cysteine through the conserved F or W. Each record gives: V gene, clone size, D gene, J gene, CDR3 protein, CDR3 DNA. The D gene is left open where the match is weak. Where a row states a size, it is once, few, many or the class of an expanded clone; other rows omit it.

TRBV7-3	-	-	TRBJ1-1	CASSQAPPNTEAFF	TGTGCCAGCAGCCAGGCCCCACCGAACACTGAAGCTTTCTTT
TRBV6-1	-	-	TRBJ1-1	CASFRVEGSEAFF	TGTGCCAGCTTTCGTGTAGAGGGCTCTGAAGCTTTCTTT
TRBV7-3	-	TRBD1	TRBJ2-7	CASSLIGQGAGEQYF	TGTGCCAGCAGCTTAATCGGTCAGGGGGCAGGCGAGCAGTACTTC
TRBV4-3	once	-	TRBJ1-2	CASSQELPRDIGMPLTSYGYTF	TGCGCCAGCAGCCAAGAGCTTCCCCGGGATATAGGAATGCCACTCACTAGCTATGGCTACACCTTC
TRBV29-1	-	-	TRBJ2-7	CSVKNQGYEQYF	TGCAGCGTTAAGAATCAGGGCTACGAGCAGTACTTC
TRBV28	-	-	TRBJ1-1	CASSFWGQTEAFF	TGTGCCAGCAGTTTTTGGGGGCAAACTGAAGCTTTCTTT
TRBV28	-	-	TRBJ1-2	CASSFDRTAYGYTF	TGTGCCAGCAGTTTCGACAGGACCGCCTATGGCTACACCTTC
TRBV4-3	-	TRBD1	TRBJ2-5	CASSQDLNRGHLQETQYF	TGCGCCAGCAGCCAAGATCTAAACAGGGGGCACCTCCAAGAGACCCAGTACTTC
TRBV11-3	few	-	TRBJ2-1	CASSPPPAGHNEQFF	TGTGCCAGCAGCCCACCGCCCGCGGGCCACAATGAGCAGTTCTTC
TRBV4-1	-	TRBD2	TRBJ2-3	CASSQVGLATDTQYF	TGCGCCAGCAGCCAAGTGGGACTAGCCACAGATACGCAGTATTTT
TRBV15	-	TRBD2	TRBJ2-3	CATSRRSGSSDTQYF	TGTGCCACCAGCAGGAGGAGCGGGAGTTCGGATACGCAGTATTTT
TRBV28	-	-	TRBJ1-5	CASSSGQHNQPQHF	TGTGCCAGCAGTTCTGGACAACACAATCAGCCCCAGCATTTT
TRBV5-1	-	TRBD2	TRBJ2-2	CASSPRGGTNTGELFF	TGCGCCAGCAGCCCACGGGGGGGCACGAACACCGGGGAGCTGTTTTTT
TRBV27	-	TRBD1	TRBJ1-5	CASGPIDRGNQPQHF	TGTGCCAGCGGACCCATCGACAGGGGCAATCAGCCCCAGCATTTT
TRBV7-2	once	TRBD2	TRBJ2-1	CASSPHPLAESYNEQFF	TGTGCCAGCAGCCCTCACCCACTAGCGGAGTCTTACAATGAGCAGTTCTTC
TRBV30	-	-	TRBJ1-1	CAWSGAGSPEAFF	TGTGCCTGGAGTGGGGCAGGGTCCCCTGAAGCTTTCTTT
TRBV11-2	-	TRBD1	TRBJ2-7	CASSPRQGPYEQYF	TGTGCCAGCAGCCCTCGACAGGGGCCCTACGAGCAGTACTTC
TRBV19	-	-	TRBJ1-2	CASSMNAPEDYGYTF	TGTGCCAGTAGTATGAATGCACCTGAGGACTATGGCTACACCTTC
TRBV6-1	-	-	TRBJ2-7	CASSELLASEQYF	TGTGCCAGCAGTGAATTGCTAGCGAGCGAGCAGTACTTC
TRBV19	-	-	TRBJ1-2	CASSLDSGYYGYTF	TGTGCCAGTAGTCTGGACTCGGGTTACTATGGCTACACCTTC
TRBV4-3	-	-	TRBJ1-1	CASSQDVIAITEAFF	TGCGCCAGCAGCCAAGACGTCATAGCGATCACTGAAGCTTTCTTT
TRBV18	-	TRBD2	TRBJ2-1	CASSAGTSGGNEQFF	TGTGCCAGCTCAGCCGGGACTAGCGGGGGAAATGAGCAGTTCTTC
TRBV4-2	-	-	TRBJ2-1	CASSQNLDRRSDEQFF	TGTGCCAGCAGCCAAAACCTGGACAGAAGATCGGATGAGCAGTTCTTC
TRBV20-1	-	-	TRBJ2-7	CSARYGEQQYF	TGCAGTGCTAGATACGGAGAGCAGCAGTACTTC
TRBV15	-	-	TRBJ2-1	CATAPGANEQFF	TGTGCCACCGCCCCAGGTGCGAATGAGCAGTTCTTC
TRBV7-8	-	-	TRBJ1-1	CASSFSGGRMNTEAFF	TGTGCCAGCAGCTTTTCCGGGGGTAGGATGAACACTGAAGCTTTCTTT
TRBV7-9	-	-	TRBJ1-4	CATSNPPLLLSATNEKLFF	TGTGCCACCTCGAACCCCCCCCTCCTCCTATCTGCAACTAATGAAAAACTGTTTTTT
TRBV28	once	-	TRBJ2-1	CASSPRVEQFF	TGTGCCAGCAGTCCCAGGGTTGAGCAGTTCTTC
TRBV2	-	TRBD2	TRBJ2-1	CASSILAGSYNEQFF	TGTGCCAGCAGTATTTTAGCGGGATCGTACAATGAGCAGTTCTTC
TRBV28	-	TRBD1	TRBJ2-7	CASTLTTPGTDDEQYF	TGTGCCAGCACTTTAACGACCCCCGGGACAGACGACGAGCAGTACTTC
TRBV5-1	-	TRBD1	TRBJ1-1	CASRSTPGDSPNTEAFF	TGCGCCAGCAGAAGTACTCCGGGGGACAGTCCGAACACTGAAGCTTTCTTT
TRBV7-2	-	-	TRBJ2-7	CASSRSTTYEQYF	TGTGCCAGCAGCCGGAGTACTACCTACGAGCAGTACTTC
TRBV4-3	-	TRBD2	TRBJ2-1	CASSRTSGSPSSYNEQFF	TGCGCCAGCAGCCGGACGAGCGGGAGCCCCAGCTCCTACAATGAGCAGTTCTTC
TRBV19	-	TRBD2	TRBJ2-2	CASSPRTGTSRTGELFF	TGTGCCAGTAGTCCAAGGACCGGGACTAGTCGCACCGGGGAGCTGTTTTTT
TRBV9	-	-	TRBJ1-3	CASSVAPRTDTIYF	TGTGCCAGCAGCGTTGCCCCCCGGACAGACACCATATATTTT
TRBV7-2	-	TRBD2	TRBJ2-2	CASSLDLAGKNSGELFF	TGTGCCAGCAGCTTAGACCTAGCGGGAAAAAATTCCGGGGAGCTGTTTTTT
TRBV7-8	-	TRBD1	TRBJ2-7	CASSLAISDRASYEQYF	TGTGCCAGCAGCTTAGCGATATCGGACAGGGCCTCCTACGAGCAGTACTTC
TRBV7-3	-	-	TRBJ2-1	CASSLGLWSSYNEQFF	TGTGCCAGCAGCTTGGGACTCTGGAGCTCCTACAATGAGCAGTTCTTC
TRBV7-9	once	-	TRBJ2-5	CASSSPGGGRGTQYF	TGTGCCAGCAGCTCCCCCGGAGGCGGCCGGGGGACCCAGTACTTC
TRBV29-1	-	TRBD2	TRBJ2-2	CSVGSGRTTGELFF	TGCAGCGTTGGTAGCGGGAGAACCACCGGGGAGCTGTTTTTT
TRBV7-3	-	TRBD2	TRBJ2-1	CASSPSGGYNEQFF	TGTGCCAGCAGCCCCTCGGGGGGGTACAATGAGCAGTTCTTC
TRBV28	-	TRBD2	TRBJ2-5	CASSRPGGRGETQYF	TGTGCCAGCAGCCGCCCGGGGGGGAGGGGAGAGACCCAGTACTTC
TRBV4-3	once	-	TRBJ2-1	CASSQDTRGGSYNEQFF	TGCGCCAGCAGCCAAGATACAAGGGGGGGGTCCTACAATGAGCAGTTCTTC
TRBV19	-	-	TRBJ1-1	CASSISYTEAFF	TGTGCCAGTAGTATAAGCTACACTGAAGCTTTCTTT
TRBV4-3	-	-	TRBJ1-1	CASSQGRGGTEAFF	TGCGCCAGCAGCCAAGGTAGGGGGGGGACTGAAGCTTTCTTT
TRBV28	-	-	TRBJ1-2	CASSLWQGSPYGYTF	TGTGCCAGCAGTTTATGGCAGGGATCTCCCTATGGCTACACCTTC